The 8 T cell receptor beta chains below all came from one sample that was sequenced in a study of T cells in Graves' hyperthyroidism and ophthalmopathy (dated by TCRdb to between 2018 and 2020). The library was obtained by multiplex PCR. Instrument used: Illumina HiSeq 2000. Amplification of TCR beta CDR3 regions was carried out from RNA transcripts. For the first round of RT-PCR on the TCR CDR3, the HTBI primer set was used together with the Qiagen OneStep RT-PCR kit. TCRdb trimmed the raw reads at Q25, called clones with MiXCR and kept productive beta chains. Here each entry gathers all rows of one CDR3 protein and keeps the most common genes and DNA. Present in this sample are 300,000 or so distinct CDR3 sequences, about 18% of which were seen just once. Approximately 54% of the sample belongs to the ten largest clones. What was sequenced was blood. The source of these receptors is a woman aged 50 to 65 with Graves' hyperthyroidism.

This clonotype was detected ten times or more. The genes are TRBV28 and TRBJ1-1, with TRBD1 as a possible D gene (5 bases). The V gene lost 6 bases and the J gene lost 2 bases, with 7 bases spanning the gap. The CDR3 is 12 amino acids. Per the germline V gene, CDR1 is MDHEN and CDR2 is SYDVKM. The CDR3 sequence: CASRGPNTEAFF. In DNA, the CDR3 is TGTGCCAGCAGGGGACCAAACACTGAAGCTTTCTTT. Complete variable domain (other parts from reference TRBV28 and TRBJ1-1): DVKVTQSSRYLVKRTGEKVFLECVQDMDHENMFWYRQDPGLGLRLIYFSYDVKMKEKGDIPEGYSVSREKKERFSLILESASTNQTSMYLCASRGPNTEAFFGQGTRLTVV.

This clonotype was counted between two and nine times. The chain employs TRBV12-3 or TRBV12-4 and TRBJ2-2; no clear D. Trimming stripped 6 bases from V and 3 bases from J, with 8 bases between. The CDR3 contains 13 residues. Here the CDR3 DNA reads TGTGCCAGCAGAGTAGGCCACACCGGGGAGCTGTTTTTT. This sequence encodes CASRVGHTGELFF.

This clonotype has just a few counts. CDR3 loop: CAISAGRQGEQYV. The CDR3 DNA sequence: TGTGCCATCAGTGCAGGGCGTCAGGGCGAGCAGTACGTC. The rearrangement uses TRBV10-3 and TRBJ2-7; a possible D gene is TRBD1 (5 bases). Trimming left V 4 bases short and J 6 bases short, with 13 bases between. The germline V gene has CDR1 ENHRY and CDR2 SYGVKD. The CDR3 has 13 amino acids.

About this clonotype itself: A much larger clone lies one base from this, so it may be a read error. The J gene is TRBJ1-5, the V gene TRBV12-3 or TRBV12-4; D not resolved. The CDR3 sequence is 14 residues long. V was trimmed by 7 bases and J by 7 bases, leaving 17 bases between them. CDR3 bases: TGTGCCAGCAATATTTTAGTTGGCGCGCAGCCCCAGCATTTT. It codes for CASNILVGAQPQHF.

The chain employs TRBV7-9 and TRBJ1-2; D not resolved. This CDR3 comprises 11 residues. With 1 base removed from V and 5 bases from J, the gap between germline ends came to 2 bases. Germline V gene sequence: CDR1 SEHNR, CDR2 FQNEAQ (reference sequence). DNA of the CDR3: TGTGCCAGCAGCTTAGAATATGGCTACACCTTC. Protein sequence: CASSLEYGYTF.

This rearrangement joins TRBV7-2 to TRBJ2-1; D gene uncertain. Germline V gives CDR1 SGHTA, CDR2 FQGNSA. The CDR3 loop spans 11 amino acids. V was pared by 5 bases and J by 8 bases, with 7 bases between. CDR3 protein: CASSQLDEQFF. The CDR3 bases are TGTGCCAGCAGCCAGCTGGATGAGCAGTTCTTC.

The V call is TRBV30, the J call TRBJ1-4; no firm D call. CDR3 length: 11 residues. The germline V gene encodes CDR1 GTSNPN and CDR2 SVGIG (reference sequence). Trimming pared 2 bases from V and 6 bases from J, leaving 4 bases between. The CDR3 region is CAWSPDEKLFF. The CDR3 nucleotides read TGTGCCTGGAGTCCCGATGAAAAACTGTTTTTT.

This clonotype was seen a handful of times. The J gene is TRBJ1-4, the V gene TRBV7-2; 7 positions match TRBD1. This CDR3 is built from 15 residues. Germline-derived CDR1 and CDR2 are SGHTA and FQGNSA. Unmatched junction bases numbered 7, after V lost 5 bases and J lost 4 bases. The CDR3 protein is CASSTTTGINEKLFF. The CDR3 DNA reads as TGTGCCAGCAGCACGACGACAGGGATTAATGAAAAACTGTTTTTT.